Below, 10 T cell receptor beta chains from the same sample are listed, as sequenced in a study of regulatory T cells in long-lasting Graves disease. According to the study, TCR beta libraries were built with iRepertoire HTBI primers and CDR3-region Arm-PCR. TCRdb re-analysed the multiplex PCR reads in MiXCR, keeping a single row per CDR3 protein. Of some 440,000 distinct CDR3 sequences in the sample, 20% were seen once. As to time point: persistent/refractory GD, antithyroid drugs over 5 years with positive TRAb. Following extraction of RNA from PBMCs, that RNA was used to make the TCR library. The input for sequencing was peripheral blood mononuclear cells (PBMCs), taken when the disease was refractory, from a patient treated with antithyroid drugs. Receptors were obtained from a female donor with Graves disease.

This clonotype was counted a few times. The V and J genes are TRBV7-9 and TRBJ1-1; D may be TRBD1 (5 bases). The CDR3 runs to 13 residues. Germline-derived CDR1 and CDR2 are SEHNR and FQNEAQ (reference sequence). V gave up 3 bases and J gave up 6 bases, with 11 bases separating them. The DNA of the CDR3 is TGTGCCAGCAGCTTCCGGCGGGGGGCTGAAGCTTTCTTT. Translated, it gives CASSFRRGAEAFF.

J is TRBJ2-7 and V is TRBV30; 7 bases align to TRBD1. The V segment lost 1 base and the J segment 3 bases; nucleotides outside the gene matches: 6. The CDR3 totals 14 residues. Germline-derived CDR1 and CDR2 are GTSNPN and SVGIG (reference sequence). CDR3 nucleotide sequence: TGTGCCTGGAGTGAGAAGGGGGCTGGCTACGAGCAGTACTTC. This translates into CAWSEKGAGYEQYF. Full variable domain (remainder filled in from reference TRBV30 and TRBJ2-7): SQTIHQWPATLVQPVGSPLSLECTVEGTSNPNLYWYRQAAGRGLQLLFYSVGIGQISSEVPQNLSASRPQDRQFILSSKKLLLSDSGFYLCAWSEKGAGYEQYFGPGTRLTVT.

This clonotype was seen only a few times. The chain combines TRBV20-1 with TRBJ2-7; D unresolved. Trimming removed 0 bases at V and 2 bases at J, with 8 bases between. Germline assignment: CDR1 DFQATT and CDR2 SNEGSKA (reference sequence). The CDR3 is 13 amino acids. CDR3 amino acids: CSAREGGTYEQYF. The CDR3 nucleotides are TGCAGTGCTAGAGAGGGCGGAACCTACGAGCAGTACTTC.

The table lists this clonotype with a few counts. The chain links TRBV3-1 to TRBJ1-1; 7 bases match TRBD1. The CDR3 length is 13 residues. V was pared by 6 bases and J by 2 bases, with 3 bases of the junction left unmatched. CDR1 and CDR2 (germline): LGHDT, YNNKEL (reference sequence). The DNA for the CDR3 is TGTGCCAGCAGGACAGGGTCAAACACTGAAGCTTTCTTT. Translated, it gives CASRTGSNTEAFF.

This clonotype showed up many times. The CDR3 nucleotides read TGTGCCAGCAGCGACAGGGTTCAATCCGAGCAGTACTTC. Protein product: CASSDRVQSEQYF. The V call is TRBV6-1, the J call TRBJ2-7; 7 bases fit TRBD1. Trimming took 6 bases from V and 6 from J; bases not matched to a gene: 8. The CDR3 spans 13 residues. CDR1 is MNHNS and CDR2 is SASEGT in the germline V gene.

The chain is built from TRBV30 and TRBJ1-1; possible D gene TRBD1, 5 bases. V was shortened by 5 bases and J by 3 bases, with 10 bases between the two germline ends. Germline V gene data show CDR1 as GTSNPN and CDR2 as SVGIG (reference sequence). This CDR3 has 12 amino acids. The CDR3 sequence: CAWGLGDTEAFF. CDR3 sequence (DNA): TGTGCCTGGGGTCTGGGGGACACTGAAGCTTTCTTT.

This clonotype has only a few counts. The CDR3, as DNA: TGTGCCAGCAGCCCTAGCGGGATTTCTAGAAATACGCAGTATTTT. Amino acid sequence: CASSPSGISRNTQYF. The chain recombines TRBV3-1 with TRBJ2-5, with TRBD2 matching 9 bases. The end of the DNA fits TRBJ2-3 better, so the J call may be wrong. This CDR3 is built from 15 residues. Germline V gives CDR1 LGHDT, CDR2 YNNKEL (reference sequence).

This clonotype was seen repeatedly, ten times or more. The rearrangement links TRBV19 to TRBJ1-1; D gene uncertain. V gave up 2 bases and J gave up 0 bases, with 4 bases separating them. Looked up from germline, CDR1 is LNHDA and CDR2 is SQIVND (reference sequence). The CDR3 length is 13 residues. Here the CDR3 DNA reads TGTGCCAGTAGTATAAAGGTGAACACTGAAGCTTTCTTT. Its translation is CASSIKVNTEAFF.

This clonotype appeared many times. The J gene is TRBJ2-6, the V gene TRBV7-2, with TRBD2 matching 10 bases. Trimming removed 2 bases from V and 2 bases from J; junction bases left unmatched: 3. Germline CDR1 is SGHTA and CDR2 is FQGNSA. The CDR3 extends over 17 amino acids. The CDR3 loop reads CASSLRLAGAGANVLTF. CDR3 coding DNA: TGTGCCAGCAGCTTACGCCTAGCGGGAGCTGGGGCCAACGTCCTGACTTTC.

The rearrangement uses TRBV15 and TRBJ2-4, with 11 bases aligning to TRBD1. The CDR3 spans 13 residues. With 5 bases clipped from V and 9 bases from J, the junction kept 3 bases outside the gene matches. Germline V gene lookup returns CDR1 LNHNV and CDR2 YYDKDF (reference sequence). The CDR3 DNA sequence: TGTGCCACCAGCCGAGGGACAGGGGGCATTCAGTACTTC. Amino acids: CATSRGTGGIQYF.